The next 24 T cell receptor beta chains were all read from a single sample in a study of cytomegalovirus exposure and HLA in healthy donors. Generated by immunoSEQ multiplex PCR, the TCRdb table keeps only in-frame clones and is missing some. The sample contains under 140,000 clones, around nine tenths of which appear only once. The sample taken for sequencing was PBMCs. The receptor source for this set is a young woman in good health and CMV-seronegative.

A note on this clone: The sample has other DNA sequences that encode this CDR3 too. In DNA, the CDR3 is TGTGCCAGCAGCTCTCAGGGGGGTACTGAAGCTTTCTTT. The encoded protein is CASSSQGGTEAFF. The chain couples TRBV7-9 to TRBJ1-1, with 7 bases lining up with TRBD1. CDR1 and CDR2 from the germline V gene are SEHNR and FQNEAQ (reference sequence). CDR3 length equals 13 residues. Losses at the gene ends were 4 bases for V and 5 bases for J; bases not matched to a gene: 4.

The genes are TRBV4-3 and TRBJ1-4; 10 bases line up with TRBD1. CDR3 length: 16 amino acids. The germline gives CDR1 LGHNA, CDR2 YSLEER. V trimming: 1 base; J trimming: 11 bases; junction bases outside the gene matches: 10. CDR3 region: CASSQATGTGERKLFF. For the CDR3, the DNA is TGCGCCAGCAGCCAAGCTACCGGGACAGGGGAAAGGAAACTGTTTTTT.

The chain is built from TRBV30 and TRBJ2-5, with D unresolved. Germline V gene sequence: CDR1 GTSNPN, CDR2 SVGIG (reference sequence). The CDR3 runs 12 residues. Trimming shortened V by 3 bases and J by 2 bases, and 7 bases separated the two germline ends. CDR3 DNA sequence: TGTGCCTGGAGACTGTTTCAAGAGACCCAGTACTTC. It yields the protein CAWRLFQETQYF.

The chain joins TRBV27 to TRBJ2-7; D is undetermined. V was pared by 3 bases and J by 3 bases, with 3 bases between. Looked up from germline, CDR1 is MNHEY and CDR2 is SMNVEV (reference sequence). The CDR3 sequence is 11 residues long. The CDR3 region has the DNA TGTGCCAGCAGTTTCCTCTACGAGCAGTACTTC. It specifies CASSFLYEQYF.

J is TRBJ2-5 and V is TRBV6-6; perhaps TRBD2 as D (6 bases). Germline values: CDR1 MNHNY, CDR2 SVGAGI (reference sequence). The CDR3 is 16 residues long. The V and J ends lost 0 bases and 4 bases respectively, with 15 bases between them. Here the CDR3 reads CASSYSVEGGGETQYF. The CDR3 bases are TGTGCCAGCAGTTACTCGGTGGAGGGAGGCGGAGAGACCCAGTACTTC.

The chain's CDR3 is CASSSRQGSYGYTF. In nucleotides, the CDR3 is TGTGCCAGCAGCTCCCGACAGGGGAGCTATGGCTACACCTTC. The chain recombines TRBV7-2 with TRBJ1-2, with 8 bases identical to TRBD1. Germline-derived CDR1 and CDR2 are SGHTA and FQGNSA. This CDR3 is 14 amino acids long. Losses at the gene ends were 4 bases for V and 4 bases for J; bases not matched to a gene: 5.

This clone is a singleton in its sample. The chain recombines TRBV27 with TRBJ2-3; the match to TRBD1 covers 9 bases. J was trimmed by 4 bases and V by 5 bases; bases with no gene match: 10. The CDR3 loop spans 16 amino acids. From germline, CDR1 is MNHEY and CDR2 SMNVEV (reference sequence). CDR3 in amino acids: CASSPSDRGAADTQYF. CDR3 sequence (DNA): TGTGCCAGCAGTCCGTCGGACAGGGGCGCCGCAGATACGCAGTATTTT.

The V call is TRBV7-2, the J call TRBJ2-3, with D hard to call. Germline assignment: CDR1 SGHTA and CDR2 FQGNSA. The CDR3 covers 14 residues. The V and J ends lost 2 bases and 1 base respectively, with 7 bases between them. CDR3 residues: CASSLSRGTDTQYF. As DNA, the CDR3 is TGTGCCAGCAGCTTATCCCGGGGCACAGATACGCAGTATTTT.

The chain recombines TRBV27 with TRBJ2-1, with TRBD1 identical over 9 bases. Per germline, CDR1 MNHEY and CDR2 SMNVEV (reference sequence). There are 17 residues in the CDR3. J was trimmed by 2 bases and V by 5 bases; bases with no gene match: 10. CDR3 sequence (DNA): TGTGCCAGCAGTCCCGGGACAGGGTTTGACGCCTACAATGAGCAGTTCTTC. Protein sequence: CASSPGTGFDAYNEQFF.

This chain connects TRBV7-9 to TRBJ2-2; no firm D call. The CDR3 consists of 11 residues. The germline CDR1 and CDR2 sequences are SEHNR and FQNEAQ (reference sequence). For the CDR3, the DNA is TGTGTAGTTAAGAACACCGGGGAGCTGTTTTTT. This encodes CVVKNTGELFF.

CDR3 region: CASSFHSGQAYSPLHF. CDR3 DNA: TGTGCCAGCAGCTTTCACTCCGGACAAGCATATTCACCCCTCCACTTT. V and J are TRBV7-2 and TRBJ1-6; the D gene is possibly TRBD1 (5 bases). CDR3 length: 16 amino acids. Germline assignment: CDR1 SGHTA and CDR2 FQGNSA. V lost 3 bases, J lost 8 bases, and 17 bases lay in between.

This chain links TRBV18 with TRBJ2-2; D gene ambiguous. The V gene's germline CDR1 is KGHSH and CDR2 LQKENI. This CDR3 is built from 16 residues. V lost 1 base to trimming and J lost 6 bases, with 15 bases between them. The CDR3 region is CASSPRISGGPGELFF. The CDR3 bases are TGTGCCAGCTCACCACGGATTTCAGGTGGTCCCGGGGAGCTGTTTTTT.

Worth noting for this clone: The junction departs from germline at one end; a sequencing error may be responsible. This chain links TRBV7-7 with TRBJ2-2; tentative D call: TRBD1 (7 bases). This CDR3 comprises 16 residues. Germline V gene sequence: CDR1 SSHAT, CDR2 FNYEAQ (reference sequence). This CDR3 is CASSRGTETNTGELFF. In DNA form, the CDR3 reads TGTGCTAGCAGCCGGGGGACAGAGACGAACACCGGGGAGCTGTTTTTT.

This chain joins TRBV19 and TRBJ1-6, with 8 bases lining up with TRBD1. J gave up 9 bases and V 3 bases, and 16 bases lay outside the gene matches. The germline V gene encodes CDR1 LNHDA and CDR2 SQIVND (reference sequence). The CDR3 totals 18 residues. The CDR3 sequence: CASSMRTLGQGVGSPLHF. The CDR3 nucleotides read TGTGCCAGTAGTATGAGGACCTTAGGACAGGGAGTCGGTTCACCCCTCCACTTT.

This clone was seen just once. The chain carries TRBV27 and TRBJ1-1; D unresolved. Germline V gives CDR1 MNHEY, CDR2 SMNVEV (reference sequence). The CDR3 is 14 residues long. Trimming pared 2 bases from V and 3 bases from J, leaving 10 bases between. CDR3 nucleotides: TGTGCCAGCAGTTTAGGAGGACGTGACACTGAAGCTTTCTTT. Its translation: CASSLGGRDTEAFF.

The J gene is TRBJ1-5, the V gene TRBV7-8; 8 bases line up with TRBD1. Germline V gene sequence: CDR1 SGHVS, CDR2 FQNEAQ. The trim removed 3 bases at V and 7 bases at J, leaving 11 bases unmatched. This CDR3 region has 16 residues. DNA for the CDR3: TGTGCCAGCAGCTTGAGTACAGGGGGGGGTCGGCAGCCCCAGCATTTT. Translated, it gives CASSLSTGGGRQPQHF.

Here the CDR3 reads CASSFDPRGLAGGPTQYF. Written as DNA, the CDR3 is TGCGCCAGCAGCTTTGATCCTCGGGGACTAGCGGGGGGGCCTACGCAGTATTTT. The chain employs TRBV5-1 and TRBJ2-3; 16 bases are a match to TRBD2. The CDR3 is 18 amino acids. V was clipped by 2 bases and J by 8 bases; unmatched bases: 11. Germline-derived CDR1 and CDR2 are SGHRS and YFSETQ.

This chain uses TRBV28 with TRBJ2-7, with D possibly matching TRBD1 (6 bases). The CDR3 has 14 amino acids. V shed 2 bases and J shed 6 bases, with 14 bases lying between them. From germline, CDR1 is MDHEN and CDR2 SYDVKM. The CDR3 loop reads CASSLGRGLTEQYF. CDR3 bases: TGTGCCAGCAGTTTAGGCAGGGGCTTAACCGAGCAGTACTTC.

This chain joins TRBV5-1 and TRBJ2-7; 7 positions match TRBD1. In germline, CDR1 is SGHRS, CDR2 YFSETQ. V lost 2 bases, J lost 1 base, and 3 bases stayed unmatched. The CDR3 contains 14 residues. CDR3 region: CASSLGQVSYEQYF. The CDR3 region has the DNA TGCGCCAGCAGCTTAGGACAGGTTTCCTACGAGCAGTACTTC. Variable domain in full (rest from reference TRBV5-1 and TRBJ2-7): KAGVTQTPRYLIKTRGQQVTLSCSPISGHRSVSWYQQTPGQGLQFLFEYFSETQRNKGNFPGRFSGRQFSNSRSEMNVSTLELGDSALYLCASSLGQVSYEQYFGPGTRLTVT.

The chain couples TRBV5-5 to TRBJ2-2, with D tentatively TRBD2 (6 bases). The CDR3 has 15 residues. Germline loops: CDR1 SGHKS, CDR2 YYEKEE (reference sequence). Trimming removed 0 bases at V and 3 bases at J, with 9 bases between. The CDR3 loop is CASSLGDFDTGELFF. The CDR3 nucleotides are TGTGCCAGCAGCTTGGGGGACTTCGACACCGGGGAGCTGTTTTTT.

The chain links TRBV4-3 to TRBJ1-5; 7 bases agree with TRBD1. Germline-derived CDR1 and CDR2 are LGHNA and YSLEER. Trimming at V came to 4 bases and at J to 7 bases, leaving 10 bases not matched to a gene. The CDR3 length is 15 residues. The CDR3 reads CASSPSYRGRQPQHF. CDR3 DNA: TGCGCCAGCAGCCCATCCTACAGGGGTAGGCAGCCCCAGCATTTT.

This chain joins TRBV4-3 and TRBJ2-1; D gene ambiguous. This CDR3 is 12 amino acids long. Between the trimmed V and J ends, which lost 3 bases and 7 bases, there was a span of 7 bases. Germline CDR1 is LGHNA and CDR2 is YSLEER. DNA of the CDR3: TGCGCCAGCAGCCATATGGAGAATGAGCAGTTCTTC. This gives the protein CASSHMENEQFF.

This clone showed up just once. The rearrangement uses TRBV9 and TRBJ2-7; TRBD1 might be the D (6 bases). The CDR3 loop spans 15 amino acids. The germline V gene encodes CDR1 SGDLS and CDR2 YYNGEE. The V and J ends lost 4 bases and 2 bases respectively, with 16 bases between them. CDR3 nucleotide sequence: TGTGCCAGCAGCCCCCGACAGGATGAAGCCTACGAGCAGTACTTC. This gives the protein CASSPRQDEAYEQYF. Based on the CDR3 plus reference TRBV9 and TRBJ2-7, the full variable domain is DSGVTQTPKHLITATGQRVTLRCSPRSGDLSVYWYQQSLDQGLQFLIQYYNGEERAKGNILERFSAQQFPDLHSELNLSSLELGDSALYFCASSPRQDEAYEQYFGPGTRLTVT.

The chain recombines TRBV10-1 with TRBJ2-1, with a possible D match to TRBD1 (7 bases). V was trimmed by 0 bases and J by 2 bases, leaving 11 bases between them. CDR3 size: 16 residues. Germline CDR1 WNHNN, CDR2 SYGVQD (reference sequence). The CDR3 nucleotides are TGCGCCAGCAGTGAGTCCAGGGGGGAGACCTACAATGAGCAGTTCTTC. Translating gives CASSESRGETYNEQFF.